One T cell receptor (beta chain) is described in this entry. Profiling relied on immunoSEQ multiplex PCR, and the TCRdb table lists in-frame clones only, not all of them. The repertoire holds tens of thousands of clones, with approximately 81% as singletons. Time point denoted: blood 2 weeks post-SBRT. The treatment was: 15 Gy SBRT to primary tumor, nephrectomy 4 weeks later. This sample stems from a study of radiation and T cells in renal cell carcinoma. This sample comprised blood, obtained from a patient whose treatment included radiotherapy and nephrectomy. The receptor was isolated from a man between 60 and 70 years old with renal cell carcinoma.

This chain's CDR3 is CASIWGRGSHEQFF. DNA for the CDR3: TGTGCCAGCATCTGGGGGCGCGGAAGCCATGAGCAGTTCTTC. The chain links TRBV2 to TRBJ2-1, with D possibly being TRBD1 (6 bases). Germline V gene lookup returns CDR1 SNHLY and CDR2 FYNNEI. This CDR3 has 14 amino acids. V lost 7 bases and J lost 8, with 18 bases in between.